This T cell receptor (beta chain) appears in the sequencing data of a study of Graves' ophthalmopathy and Graves' hyperthyroidism. From germline, CDR1 is LNHNV and CDR2 YYDKDF (reference sequence). V was shortened by 6 bases and J by 4 bases, with 12 bases between the two germline ends. The CDR3 is made up of 13 amino acids. Establishment of the diagnosis relied upon clinical symptoms, serum thyroxine, TRAb, thyroid ultrasound and orbital computed tomography. The TCR beta CDR3 regions underwent amplification from RNA transcripts. HTBI-primed first-round RT-PCR preceded second-round multiplex PCR. TCRdb re-called the multiplex PCR reads through MiXCR, storing one row per CDR3 protein. The sample shows around 26,000 distinct CDR3 sequences, approximately 48% of them seen only once.

The sequencing input was peripheral blood. The chain is built from TRBV15 and TRBJ1-1, with D unclear. This receptor was identified in an adult woman with stable Graves' hyperthyroidism. The DNA for the CDR3 is TGTGCCACCAGTCCACTAGCGGGCACTGAAGCTTTCTTT. It yields the protein CATSPLAGTEAFF.